This entry lists 32 T cell receptor beta chains sequenced from one sample in a study of T cells in Graves' hyperthyroidism and ophthalmopathy. RNA transcripts yielded amplified TCR beta CDR3 regions. First-round RT-PCR of the TCR CDR3 relied on the HTBI primer set. TCRdb ran MiXCR on the multiplex PCR reads and lists one entry per CDR3 protein. In the table there are over 650,000 distinct CDR3 sequences, 16% of which are singletons. Sequenced: blood. These receptors were obtained from a man aged 18 to 35 with Graves' hyperthyroidism.

This clonotype was seen a few times. The V and J genes are TRBV12-3 or TRBV12-4 and TRBJ2-1; D remains ambiguous. The V end was cut by 7 bases, the J end by 6 bases, with 10 bases between. The CDR3 has 12 amino acids. CDR3 bases: TGTGCCAGCATTTCCCTTGGCAATGAGCAGTTCTTC. Its protein is CASISLGNEQFF.

The chain has TRBV7-9 and TRBJ2-1; 9 bases align to TRBD2. The DNA matches TRBJ2-7 better at its end, which makes the J call doubtful. The CDR3 contains 15 residues. The germline gives CDR1 SEHNR, CDR2 FQNEAQ (reference sequence). The CDR3 region is CASSFSGSSGNEQYF. In DNA form, the CDR3 reads TGTGCCAGCAGTTTTAGCGGGAGTTCCGGTAATGAGCAGTACTTC.

The table lists this clonotype with a few counts. The genes are TRBV12-3 or TRBV12-4 and TRBJ2-3, with 7 bases aligning to TRBD1. The J segment lost 1 base and the V segment lost 6 bases, leaving 7 bases of the junction unmatched. This CDR3 spans 15 amino acids. CDR3 amino acids: CASSRHGQGTDTQYF. The CDR3 DNA reads TGTGCCAGCAGCCGCCATGGACAGGGCACAGATACGCAGTATTTT.

This clonotype was seen repeatedly, ten times or more. The gene calls are TRBV30 and TRBJ2-1; D possibly matches TRBD1 or TRBD2 (5 bases each). The V gene lost 2 bases and the J gene lost 0 bases, with 20 bases spanning the gap. This CDR3 is built from 18 residues. Germline V gene data show CDR1 as GTSNPN and CDR2 as SVGIG (reference sequence). CDR3 bases: TGTGCCTGGAGTAGGTCCTGGATAGCGAGGGGCTCCTACAATGAGCAGTTCTTC. It yields the protein CAWSRSWIARGSYNEQFF.

This clonotype was counted a few times. The chain is built from TRBV20-1 and TRBJ2-7, with TRBD2 identical over 10 bases. In germline, CDR1 is DFQATT, CDR2 SNEGSKA (reference sequence). V was clipped by 5 bases and J by 0 bases; unmatched bases: 10. The CDR3 is made up of 16 amino acids. The CDR3 is CSARTSGEALSYEQYF. The DNA of the CDR3 is TGCAGTGCTCGCACTAGCGGGGAGGCCCTCTCCTACGAGCAGTACTTC.

The rearrangement uses TRBV25-1 and TRBJ1-6; D is uncertain. The germline gives CDR1 MGHDK, CDR2 SYGVNS. V lost 8 bases, J lost 0 bases, and 8 bases lay in between. There are 14 residues in the CDR3. The CDR3 DNA follows: TGTGCCAGCGCCCTAAGCTCCTATAATTCACCCCTCCACTTT. Its translation is CASALSSYNSPLHF.

The chain has TRBV9 and TRBJ2-1; D may be TRBD1 (6 bases). Trimming cost V 3 bases and J 7 bases, with 11 bases left between them. CDR1 SGDLS and CDR2 YYNGEE come from the germline V gene. This CDR3 region has 13 residues. CDR3 region: CASSGDKGNEQFF. The CDR3 DNA sequence: TGTGCCAGCAGCGGGGACAAGGGGAATGAGCAGTTCTTC. Full variable domain (rest looked up from reference TRBV9 and TRBJ2-1): DSGVTQTPKHLITATGQRVTLRCSPRSGDLSVYWYQQSLDQGLQFLIQYYNGEERAKGNILERFSAQQFPDLHSELNLSSLELGDSALYFCASSGDKGNEQFFGPGTRLTVL.

This clonotype was detected a few times. The CDR3 region is CASSPGGRDIQYF. The CDR3 DNA reads as TGTGCCAGCTCACCGGGGGGTCGGGACATTCAGTACTTC. The chain combines TRBV18 with TRBJ2-4; tentative D call: TRBD2 (6 bases). Germline V gene lookup returns CDR1 KGHSH and CDR2 LQKENI. This CDR3 is built from 13 residues. With 3 bases removed from V and 8 bases from J, the gap between germline ends came to 11 bases.

This chain uses TRBV27 with TRBJ2-2; perhaps TRBD2 as D (6 bases). The CDR3 length is 13 residues. The germline CDR1 and CDR2 sequences are MNHEY and SMNVEV (reference sequence). Trimming left V 2 bases short and J 6 bases short, with 7 bases between. Here the CDR3 reads CASSLTGAGELFF. In DNA form, the CDR3 reads TGTGCCAGCAGTTTAACGGGAGCCGGGGAGCTGTTTTTT.

V and J are TRBV9 and TRBJ2-1; D gene uncertain. The germline CDR1 and CDR2 sequences are SGDLS and YYNGEE. The CDR3 consists of 15 residues. The germline V and J ends were trimmed by 0 bases and 0 bases, with 7 bases remaining between them. This CDR3 is CASSVEGRSYNEQFF. The CDR3 DNA is TGTGCCAGCAGCGTAGAAGGACGCTCCTACAATGAGCAGTTCTTC.

This clonotype has only a few counts. The junction does not match germline at one end; this may be a read error. The genes are TRBV18 and TRBJ2-7; TRBD2 is a possible D gene (5 bases). This CDR3 is 14 amino acids long. Germline-derived CDR1 and CDR2 are KGHSH and LQKENI. For the CDR3, the DNA is TGTGCCGGCTCACCCGGGAAGGGTACGTACGAGCAGTACTTC. Its translation is CAGSPGKGTYEQYF.

This clonotype occurred a few times. The rearrangement uses TRBV7-4 and TRBJ2-1; D not resolved. V shed 3 bases and J shed 0 bases, with 12 bases lying between them. The CDR3 extends over 16 amino acids. Germline CDR1 SGHVT, CDR2 SQSDAQ. CDR3 loop: CASSLGSASSYNEQFF. The CDR3 nucleotides read TGTGCCAGCAGCTTGGGGTCGGCAAGCTCCTACAATGAGCAGTTCTTC. The whole variable domain, filled in from reference TRBV7-4 and TRBJ2-1, reads GAGVSQSPRYKVAKRGRDVALRCDSISGHVTLYWYRQTLGQGSEVLTYSQSDAQRDKSGRPSGRFSAERPERSVSTLKIQRTEQGDSAVYLCASSLGSASSYNEQFFGPGTRLTVL.

This clonotype was detected many times. The chain carries TRBV15 and TRBJ2-3, with D perhaps TRBD1 or TRBD2 (7 bases each). The CDR3 is made up of 15 amino acids. V lost 0 bases and J 8 bases, leaving 15 bases between the germline ends. Per germline, CDR1 LNHNV and CDR2 YYDKDF (reference sequence). In nucleotides, the CDR3 is TGTGCCACCAGCAGAGATCCCGCCAGGGGGGGTACGCAGTATTTT. Its protein is CATSRDPARGGTQYF.

This clonotype was observed a handful of times. CDR3 residues: CASETINEQFF. The CDR3 region has the DNA TGCGCCAGCGAGACGATCAATGAGCAGTTCTTC. This chain connects TRBV10-1 to TRBJ2-1; D remains ambiguous. CDR3 length equals 11 residues. Germline assignment: CDR1 WNHNN and CDR2 SYGVQD (reference sequence). Deletions cut 8 bases from V and 6 bases from J, with 8 bases between.

This clonotype was seen repeatedly, ten times or more. This chain links TRBV20-1 with TRBJ2-3; 9 nucleotides align to TRBD2. Germline CDR1 reads DFQATT; CDR2 reads SNEGSKA (reference sequence). V dropped 2 bases and J dropped 8; count of bases not matched to a gene: 2. The CDR3 loop spans 12 amino acids. CDR3 sequence (DNA): TGCAGTGCTAGACTAGCGGGAACTACGCAGTATTTT. Translating it yields CSARLAGTTQYF.

This clonotype was observed at least ten times. The J gene is TRBJ2-2, the V gene TRBV7-2; tentatively, D is TRBD1 (5 bases). The V and J ends lost 10 bases and 5 bases respectively, with 17 bases between them. Germline CDR1 is SGHTA and CDR2 is FQGNSA. The CDR3 is 14 residues long. The CDR3 loop is CATRTTVGTGELFF. In nucleotides, the CDR3 is TGTGCCACCCGAACGACAGTGGGGACCGGGGAGCTGTTTTTT.

The table lists this clonotype with a few counts. The V and J genes are TRBV3-1 and TRBJ1-2; D perhaps matches TRBD1 (5 bases). V lost 0 bases and J lost 4, with 15 bases in between. The CDR3 runs 16 residues. The germline V gene encodes CDR1 LGHDT and CDR2 YNNKEL (reference sequence). CDR3 protein: CASSQDSRGGTYGYTF. The CDR3 region has the DNA TGTGCCAGCAGCCAAGATAGCCGGGGGGGGACCTATGGCTACACCTTC.

This clonotype occurred many times. The chain joins TRBV28 to TRBJ2-3; 8 bases match TRBD2. J gave up 0 bases and V 7 bases, and 12 bases lay outside the gene matches. The CDR3 is 17 residues long. Germline V gene sequence: CDR1 MDHEN, CDR2 SYDVKM. CDR3 sequence (DNA): TGTGCCAGCAAGAGGGTAGCGGGGCCCCCTAGCACAGATACGCAGTATTTT. This encodes CASKRVAGPPSTDTQYF.

This clonotype was seen at least ten times. This chain links TRBV24-1 with TRBJ2-2; perhaps TRBD2 as D (5 bases). The CDR3 is 13 amino acids. Germline loops: CDR1 KGHDR, CDR2 SFDVKD. Trimming left V 3 bases short and J 8 bases short, with 9 bases between. CDR3 region: CATSDIARGELFF. Here the CDR3 DNA reads TGTGCCACCAGTGATATAGCGCGTGGGGAGCTGTTTTTT.

This clonotype was found many times. V is TRBV12-3 or TRBV12-4 and J is TRBJ2-7, with TRBD2 matching over 8 bases. After removal of 2 bases from V and 6 bases from J, the junction contained 3 bases not matched to a gene. This CDR3 region has 13 residues. DNA for the CDR3: TGTGCCAGCAGTTTACGGGGGGGCGGCGAGCAGTACTTC. Amino acid sequence: CASSLRGGGEQYF.

This clonotype was counted between two and nine times. This chain uses TRBV3-1 with TRBJ2-5, with D tentatively TRBD1 (6 bases). Germline lookup yields CDR1 LGHDT and CDR2 YNNKEL (reference sequence). Deletions cut 4 bases from V and 3 bases from J, with 12 bases between. The CDR3 consists of 14 residues. CDR3 amino acids: CASSLGQPEETQYF. CDR3 in DNA: TGTGCCAGCAGCCTAGGACAGCCTGAAGAGACCCAGTACTTC.

J is TRBJ2-1 and V is TRBV20-1; TRBD2 matches 10 bases. The CDR3 spans 14 residues. The junction had 4 bases not matched to a gene; V was cut back by 2 bases and J by 6 bases. Germline assignment: CDR1 DFQATT and CDR2 SNEGSKA (reference sequence). The CDR3 is CSARLAGEGNEQFF. CDR3 nucleotide sequence: TGCAGTGCTAGACTAGCGGGAGAAGGCAATGAGCAGTTCTTC.

This clonotype was detected many times. The rearrangement uses TRBV11-2 and TRBJ2-5; a possible D gene is TRBD2 (5 bases). With 3 bases removed from V and 0 bases from J, the gap between germline ends came to 11 bases. Germline V CDR1 and CDR2: SGHAT, FQNNGV. There are 15 residues in the CDR3. CDR3 amino acids: CASSLGGLYQETQYF. The CDR3 DNA follows: TGTGCCAGCAGCTTGGGCGGGCTGTACCAAGAGACCCAGTACTTC.

This chain joins TRBV28 and TRBJ2-7; 8 bases fit TRBD1. The CDR3 consists of 15 residues. Germline trimming cut 7 bases from V and 0 bases from J; bases unmatched to any gene: 8. The V gene's germline CDR1 is MDHEN and CDR2 SYDVKM. CDR3 loop: CASTHRTGISYEQYF. CDR3 coding DNA: TGTGCCAGCACGCACCGGACAGGGATCTCCTACGAGCAGTACTTC.

V is TRBV9 and J is TRBJ1-1; TRBD1 is a possible D gene (6 bases). The germline CDR1 and CDR2 sequences are SGDLS and YYNGEE. Deletions cut 5 bases from V and 2 bases from J, with 13 bases between. The CDR3 spans 14 residues. DNA for the CDR3: TGTGCCAGCAGTAAAGGGGACATCAACACTGAAGCTTTCTTT. Its translation is CASSKGDINTEAFF.

Many counts were recorded for this clonotype. This chain connects TRBV28 to TRBJ2-1; TRBD2 matches at 9 bases. The CDR3 has 18 amino acids. Germline-derived CDR1 and CDR2 are MDHEN and SYDVKM. V was pared by 5 bases and J by 4 bases, with 15 bases of the junction left unmatched. The CDR3 region has the DNA TGTGCCAGCAGTCCTCGGGGTAGCGGGGGTCGACATTACAATGAGCAGTTCTTC. Protein: CASSPRGSGGRHYNEQFF.

This clonotype was detected many times. The chain combines TRBV7-2 with TRBJ2-7; 12 bases are shared with TRBD2. V lost 8 bases to trimming and J lost 2 bases; unmatched junction nucleotides: 4. Germline V gene sequence: CDR1 SGHTA, CDR2 FQGNSA. CDR3 length: 14 amino acids. The CDR3 coding sequence is TGTGCCAGCGGGCTAGCGGGAGGGACCTACGAGCAGTACTTC. The encoded protein is CASGLAGGTYEQYF. Looking up the rest from reference TRBV7-2 and TRBJ2-7 gives the full variable domain: GAGVSQSPSNKVTEKGKDVELRCDPISGHTALYWYRQSLGQGLEFLIYFQGNSAPDKSGLPSDRFSAERTGGSVSTLTIQRTQQEDSAVYLCASGLAGGTYEQYFGPGTRLTVT.

As for this clonotype: This may be a read error: a much more frequent sequence differs by one nucleotide. V usage is TRBV7-2 and J usage is TRBJ2-5; 7 bases are shared with TRBD1. The CDR3 covers 15 residues. With 4 bases clipped from V and 5 bases from J, the junction kept 10 bases outside the gene matches. Germline CDR1 is SGHTA and CDR2 is FQGNSA. For the CDR3, the DNA is TGTGCCAGCAGCTCTACCCGACAGGGATGTGAGACCCAGTACTTC. Encoded protein: CASSSTRQGCETQYF.

V gene TRBV4-1 combines with J gene TRBJ2-2; 9 nucleotides line up with TRBD1. CDR1 is MGHRA, CDR2 YSYEKL, per germline. The CDR3 has 16 amino acids. V lost 0 bases, J lost 3 bases, and 2 bases stayed unmatched. The CDR3 region has the DNA TGCGCCAGCAGCCAAGAAAACAGGGGGCACACCGGGGAGCTGTTTTTT. Translation: CASSQENRGHTGELFF.

This clonotype was recorded at least ten times. The DNA of the CDR3 is TGTGCCAGCAGCTTCGGGTGGGGCAGCGGGGCCGTGGGGACCCAGTACTTC. This codes for CASSFGWGSGAVGTQYF. The chain joins TRBV5-6 to TRBJ2-5; 7 bases line up with TRBD2. Germline V lookup: CDR1 SGHDT, CDR2 YYEEEE. J gave up 7 bases and V 2 bases, and 17 bases lay outside the gene matches. There are 17 residues in the CDR3.

The V and J genes are TRBV5-6 and TRBJ1-2; D is uncertain. The CDR3 contains 16 residues. V was trimmed by 1 base and J by 8 bases, leaving 21 bases between them. Germline V gene data show CDR1 as SGHDT and CDR2 as YYEEEE. The CDR3 region has the DNA TGTGCCAGCAGCTTGACCCTTGCTGGACGACCATGGGGCTACACCTTC. As protein: CASSLTLAGRPWGYTF.

In this sample, this clonotype turned up a few times. The CDR3 sequence: CASSPSLRGEQFF. For the CDR3, the DNA is TGTGCCAGCAGCCCCAGTCTTCGGGGAGAGCAGTTCTTC. The V call is TRBV14, the J call TRBJ2-1; a possible D gene is TRBD2 (5 bases). CDR3 size: 13 residues. V lost 4 bases and J lost 10, with 14 bases in between. In germline, CDR1 is SGHDN, CDR2 FVKESK.